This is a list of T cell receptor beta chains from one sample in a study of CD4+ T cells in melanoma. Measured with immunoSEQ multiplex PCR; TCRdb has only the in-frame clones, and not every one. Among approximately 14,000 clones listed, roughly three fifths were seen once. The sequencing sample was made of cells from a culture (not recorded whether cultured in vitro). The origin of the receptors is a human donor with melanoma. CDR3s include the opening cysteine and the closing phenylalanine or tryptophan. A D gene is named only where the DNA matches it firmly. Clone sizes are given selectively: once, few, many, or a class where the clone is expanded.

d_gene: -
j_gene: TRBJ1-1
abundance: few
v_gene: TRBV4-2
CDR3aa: CASSRPGSASGGTEAFF
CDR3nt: TGTGCCAGCAGCCGCCCGGGGAGCGCCTCGGGAGGCACTGAAGCTTTCTTT

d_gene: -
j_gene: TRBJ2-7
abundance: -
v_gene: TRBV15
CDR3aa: CATSRDRGGYEQYF
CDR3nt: TGTGCCACCAGCAGAGATAGGGGGGGGTACGAGCAGTACTTC

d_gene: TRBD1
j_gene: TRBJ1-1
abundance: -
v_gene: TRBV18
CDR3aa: CASSLRWEGAMNTEAFF
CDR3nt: TGTGCCAGCTCTCTACGGTGGGAGGGGGCCATGAACACTGAAGCTTTCTTT

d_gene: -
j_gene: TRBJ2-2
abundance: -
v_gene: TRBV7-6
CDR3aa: CASSLGATGELFF
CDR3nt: TGTGCCAGCAGCTTAGGGGCCACCGGGGAGCTGTTTTTT

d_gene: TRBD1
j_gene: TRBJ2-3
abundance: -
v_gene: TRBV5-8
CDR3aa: CASSQGQGTPSTDTQYF
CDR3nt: TGTGCCAGCAGTCAAGGACAGGGGACCCCTAGCACAGATACGCAGTATTTT

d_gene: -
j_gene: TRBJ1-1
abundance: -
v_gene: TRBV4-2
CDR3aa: CASSLEFGAKNTEAFF
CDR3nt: TGTGCCAGCAGCTTAGAATTTGGGGCCAAGAACACTGAAGCTTTCTTT

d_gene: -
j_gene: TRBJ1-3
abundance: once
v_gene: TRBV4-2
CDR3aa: CASSFSGNTIYF
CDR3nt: TGTGCCAGCAGCTTCTCTGGAAACACCATATATTTT

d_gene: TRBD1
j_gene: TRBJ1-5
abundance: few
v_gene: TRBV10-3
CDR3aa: CAISTGTGSNQPQHF
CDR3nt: TGTGCCATCAGTACCGGGACAGGTAGCAATCAGCCCCAGCATTTT

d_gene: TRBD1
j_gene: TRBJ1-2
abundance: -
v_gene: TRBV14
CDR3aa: CASSQWDSLGAYGYTF
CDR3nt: TGTGCCAGCAGCCAATGGGACAGCTTGGGGGCCTATGGCTACACCTTC

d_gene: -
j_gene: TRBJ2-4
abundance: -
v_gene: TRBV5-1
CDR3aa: CASSLNEIGGYGNIQYF
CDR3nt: TGCGCCAGCAGCTTAAACGAAATAGGGGGTTACGGAAACATTCAGTACTTC

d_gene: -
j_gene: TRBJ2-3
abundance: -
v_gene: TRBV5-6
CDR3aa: CASSWGNSDTDTQYF
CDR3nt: TGTGCCAGCAGCTGGGGGAACAGTGACACAGATACGCAGTATTTT

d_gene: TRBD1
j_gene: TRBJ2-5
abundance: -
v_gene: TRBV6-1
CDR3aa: CASSIDREETQYF
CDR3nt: TGTGCCAGCAGCATTGACAGGGAAGAGACCCAGTACTTC

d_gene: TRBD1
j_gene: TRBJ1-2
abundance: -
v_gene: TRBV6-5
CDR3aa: CASSGTGDPDYGYTF
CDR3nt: TGTGCCAGCAGTGGGACAGGGGATCCGGACTATGGCTACACCTTC

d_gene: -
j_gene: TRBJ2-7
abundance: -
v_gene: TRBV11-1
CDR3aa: CASSSGFYEQYF
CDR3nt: TGTGCCAGCAGCTCGGGATTCTACGAGCAGTACTTC

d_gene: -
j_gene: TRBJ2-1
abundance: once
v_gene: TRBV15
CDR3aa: CATSRDAFLTSYNGQFF
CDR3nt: TGTGCCACCAGCAGAGACGCTTTTCTCACCTCCTACAATGGGCAGTTCTTC

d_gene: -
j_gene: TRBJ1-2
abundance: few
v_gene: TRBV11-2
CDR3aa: CASSLVGTDLYGYTF
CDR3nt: TGTGCCAGCAGCTTAGTCGGGACCGACCTCTATGGCTACACCTTC

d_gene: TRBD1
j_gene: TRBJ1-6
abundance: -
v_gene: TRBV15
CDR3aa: CATSRETGNSPLHF
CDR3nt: TGTGCCACCAGCAGAGAGACAGGGAATTCACCCCTCCACTTT

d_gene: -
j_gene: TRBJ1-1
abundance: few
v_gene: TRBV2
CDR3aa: CASSGVQGLNTEAFF
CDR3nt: TGTGCCAGCAGTGGCGTCCAGGGACTGAACACTGAAGCTTTCTTT

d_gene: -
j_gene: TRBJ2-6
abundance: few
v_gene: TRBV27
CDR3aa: CASSLRARRGANVLTF
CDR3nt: TGTGCCAGCAGTTTGCGGGCACGAAGAGGGGCCAACGTCCTGACTTTC

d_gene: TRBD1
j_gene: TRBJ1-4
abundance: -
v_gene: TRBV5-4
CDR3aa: CASSKAGQPDEKLFF
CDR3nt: TGTGCCAGCAGCAAGGCGGGACAGCCGGATGAAAAACTGTTTTTT

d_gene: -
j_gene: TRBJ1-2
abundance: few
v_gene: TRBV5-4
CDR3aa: CASSLGGAPNYGYTF
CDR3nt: TGTGCCAGCAGCTTAGGGGGGGCGCCGAACTATGGCTACACCTTC

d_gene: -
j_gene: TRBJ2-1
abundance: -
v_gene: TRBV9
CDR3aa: CASSPLGFNEQFF
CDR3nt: TGTGCCAGCAGCCCCTTGGGGTTCAATGAGCAGTTCTTC

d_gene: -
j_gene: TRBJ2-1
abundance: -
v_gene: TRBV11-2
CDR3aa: CASSLSRSDEQFF
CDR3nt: TGTGCCAGCAGCTTATCTAGAAGCGATGAGCAGTTCTTC

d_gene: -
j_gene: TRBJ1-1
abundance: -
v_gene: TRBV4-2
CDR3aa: CASSAWLGTEAFF
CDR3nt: TGTGCCAGCAGTGCGTGGCTGGGCACTGAAGCTTTCTTT

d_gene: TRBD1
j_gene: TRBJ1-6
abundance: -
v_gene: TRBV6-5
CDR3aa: CATKTGTNSPLHF
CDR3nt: TGTGCCACCAAGACAGGGACCAATTCACCCCTCCACTTT

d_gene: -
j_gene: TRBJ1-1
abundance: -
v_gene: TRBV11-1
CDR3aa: CASSHRRIMNTEAFF
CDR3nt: TGTGCCAGCAGCCACAGACGGATCATGAACACTGAAGCTTTCTTT

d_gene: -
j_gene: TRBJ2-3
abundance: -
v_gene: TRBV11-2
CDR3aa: CASGRGDDTDTQYF
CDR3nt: TGTGCCAGCGGCAGGGGGGACGACACAGATACGCAGTATTTT

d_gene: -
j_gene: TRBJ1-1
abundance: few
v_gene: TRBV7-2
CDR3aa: CASGAGLRAEAFF
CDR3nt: TGTGCCAGCGGTGCAGGGCTTAGAGCTGAAGCTTTCTTT

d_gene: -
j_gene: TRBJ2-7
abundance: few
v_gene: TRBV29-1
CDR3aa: CSASSGGGEKYF
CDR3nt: TGCAGCGCGAGCTCTGGAGGCGGAGAGAAGTACTTC

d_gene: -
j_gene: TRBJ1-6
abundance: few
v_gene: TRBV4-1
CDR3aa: CASSQVITRNSPLHF
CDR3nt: TGCGCCAGCAGCCAAGTAATCACAAGGAATTCACCCCTCCACTTT

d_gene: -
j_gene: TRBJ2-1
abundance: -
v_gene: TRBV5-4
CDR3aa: CASSSTRVYNEQFF
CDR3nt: TGTGCCAGCAGCTCCACCCGGGTTTACAATGAGCAGTTCTTC

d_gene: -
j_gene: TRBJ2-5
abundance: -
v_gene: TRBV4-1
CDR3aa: CASSLGAGVRETQYF
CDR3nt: TGCGCCAGCAGCCTCGGGGCCGGGGTTCGGGAGACCCAGTACTTC

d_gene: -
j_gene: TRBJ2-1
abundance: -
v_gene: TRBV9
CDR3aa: CASSWDTPPYNEQFF
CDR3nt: TGTGCCAGCAGCTGGGACACCCCGCCCTACAATGAGCAGTTCTTC

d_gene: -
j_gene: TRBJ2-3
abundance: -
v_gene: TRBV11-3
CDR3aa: CASSFSYGPAADTQYF
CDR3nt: TGTGCCAGCAGCTTTTCATACGGACCGGCAGCGGATACGCAGTATTTT

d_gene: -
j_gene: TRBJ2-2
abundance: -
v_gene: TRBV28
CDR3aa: CASTQNTGELFF
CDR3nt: TGTGCCAGCACCCAGAACACCGGGGAGCTGTTTTTT

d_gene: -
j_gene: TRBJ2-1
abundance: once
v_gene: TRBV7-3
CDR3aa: CASSLTTGGEQFF
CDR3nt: TGTGCCAGCAGCTTAACCACAGGTGGTGAGCAGTTCTTC

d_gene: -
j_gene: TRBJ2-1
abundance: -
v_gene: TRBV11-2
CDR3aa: CASSLESSSYNEQFF
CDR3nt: TGTGCCAGCAGCTTAGAGTCCAGTTCCTACAATGAGCAGTTCTTC

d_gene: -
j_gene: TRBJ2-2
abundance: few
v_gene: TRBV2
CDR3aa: CASTLPDGELFF
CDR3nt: TGTGCCAGCACTCTGCCGGACGGGGAGCTGTTTTTT

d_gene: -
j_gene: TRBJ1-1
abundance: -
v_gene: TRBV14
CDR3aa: CASSRVAEAFF
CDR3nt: TGTGCCAGCAGCAGAGTGGCTGAAGCTTTCTTT

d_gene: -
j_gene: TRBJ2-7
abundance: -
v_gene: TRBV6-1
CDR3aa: CASSSGPAAPGKQYF
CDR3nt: TGTGCCAGCAGTTCCGGACCGGCCGCTCCTGGCAAGCAGTACTTC

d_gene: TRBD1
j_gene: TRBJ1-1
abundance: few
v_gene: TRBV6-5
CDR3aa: CASRLQGATEAFF
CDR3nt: TGTGCCAGCAGGCTCCAGGGGGCCACTGAAGCTTTCTTT

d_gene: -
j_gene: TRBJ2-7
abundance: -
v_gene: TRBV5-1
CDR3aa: CASSFGGRSSYEQYF
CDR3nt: TGCGCCAGCAGCTTCGGGGGAAGGTCCTCCTACGAGCAGTACTTC

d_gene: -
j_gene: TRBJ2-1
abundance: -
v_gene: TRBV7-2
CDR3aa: CASSPLFGFSEQFF
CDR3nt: TGTGCCAGCAGCCCGTTATTCGGTTTTAGCGAGCAGTTCTTC

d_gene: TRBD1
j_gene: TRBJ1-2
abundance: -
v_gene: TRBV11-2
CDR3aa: CASSLVDRGFGYTF
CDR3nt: TGTGCCAGCAGCTTAGTGGACAGGGGCTTCGGCTACACCTTC

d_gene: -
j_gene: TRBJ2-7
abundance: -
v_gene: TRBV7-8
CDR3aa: CASSLQYYEQYF
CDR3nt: TGTGCCAGCAGCTTACAGTACTACGAGCAGTACTTC

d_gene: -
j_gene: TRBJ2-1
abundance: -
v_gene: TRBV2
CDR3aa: CASNRDSYNEQFF
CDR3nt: TGTGCCAGCAACCGGGACTCCTACAATGAGCAGTTCTTC

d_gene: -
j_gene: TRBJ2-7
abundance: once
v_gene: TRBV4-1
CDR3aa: CASSQVPGTYSYEQYF
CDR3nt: TGCGCCAGCAGCCAAGTTCCCGGGACGTACTCCTACGAGCAGTACTTC

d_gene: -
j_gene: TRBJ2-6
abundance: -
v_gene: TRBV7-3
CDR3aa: CASTLGTSGANVLTF
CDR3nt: TGTGCCAGCACCTTGGGTACCTCTGGGGCCAACGTCCTGACTTTC

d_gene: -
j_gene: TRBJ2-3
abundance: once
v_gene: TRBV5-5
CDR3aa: CASSFSTDTQYF
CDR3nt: TGTGCCAGCAGCTTCAGCACAGATACGCAGTATTTT

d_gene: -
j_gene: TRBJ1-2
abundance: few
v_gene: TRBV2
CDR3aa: CASSARAPDGYTF
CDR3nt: TGTGCCAGCAGTGCGCGAGCGCCAGATGGCTACACCTTC

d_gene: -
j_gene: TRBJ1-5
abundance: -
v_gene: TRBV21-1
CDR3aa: CASSKRACNQPQHF
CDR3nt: TGTGCCAGCAGCAAAAGAGCGTGCAATCAGCCCCAGCATTTT